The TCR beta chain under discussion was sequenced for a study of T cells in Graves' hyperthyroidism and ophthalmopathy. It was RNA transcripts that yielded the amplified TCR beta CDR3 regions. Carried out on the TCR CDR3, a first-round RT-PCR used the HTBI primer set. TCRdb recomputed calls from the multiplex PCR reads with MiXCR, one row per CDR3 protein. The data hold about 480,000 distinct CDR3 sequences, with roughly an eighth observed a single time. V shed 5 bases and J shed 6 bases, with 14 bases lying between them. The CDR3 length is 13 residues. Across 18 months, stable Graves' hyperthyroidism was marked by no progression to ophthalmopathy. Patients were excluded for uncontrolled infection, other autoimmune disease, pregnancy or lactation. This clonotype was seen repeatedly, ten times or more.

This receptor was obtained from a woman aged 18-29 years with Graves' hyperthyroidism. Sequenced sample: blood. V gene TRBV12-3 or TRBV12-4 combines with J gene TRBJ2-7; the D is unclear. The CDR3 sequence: CASSTQVATEQYF. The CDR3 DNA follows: TGTGCCAGCAGTACACAAGTAGCTACCGAGCAGTACTTC.